This T cell receptor (beta chain) was captured by sequencing in a study of cytomegalovirus exposure and HLA in healthy donors. The V and J ends lost 0 bases and 1 base, in that order; junction bases with no gene match: 2. In germline, CDR1 is GTSNPN, CDR2 SVGIG (reference sequence). CDR3 length: 14 amino acids. PCR amplification relied on 60 Vbeta primers (plus 13 Jbeta primers). Assay: immunoSEQ multiplex PCR; the TCRdb copy retains only in-frame clones and omits some. The sample holds over 100,000 clones, 69% seen once. Remarks on this clone: Antigen specificity is unknown.

General observations from the study: TCR beta V segments were, for the most part, productive about 87% or about 30% of the time in an earlier analysis. A missense DCLRE1C variant was associated with V- and J-gene trimming of TCR beta chains in a later analysis, and an independent cohort replicated the association.

Sequences were obtained from PBMCs. V and J are TRBV30 and TRBJ1-1; 7 positions agree with TRBD1. The clonotype comes from a woman in her seventies in good health and CMV-seropositive. CDR3 DNA sequence: TGTGCCTGGAGTGTAGGGGGCCCGAACACTGAAGCTTTCTTT. It codes for CAWSVGGPNTEAFF.